Shown below are 30 T cell receptor beta chains from a single sample sequenced in a study of glioma-infiltrating T cells. Using RNA template, CDR3s of TCR alpha and beta were amplified with iRepertoire arm-PCR. TCRdb passed the multiplex PCR reads through MiXCR, listing each CDR3 protein once. This sample carries around 150,000 distinct CDR3 sequences, about two fifths of them seen once, and the ten largest clones take 15% to 25%. The sample was glioma tissue, nonneoplastic brain tissue, or PBMCs (not recorded which). The receptor set was obtained from a human donor with low-grade glioma or glioblastoma, undergoing nonglioma brain surgery, or in good health (not recorded which).

This clonotype was counted only a few times. V usage is TRBV6-6 and J usage is TRBJ1-1; D may be TRBD1 (5 bases). Looked up from germline, CDR1 is MNHNY and CDR2 is SVGAGI (reference sequence). Trimming shortened V by 2 bases and J by 14 bases, and 12 bases separated the two germline ends. CDR3 size: 11 residues. CDR3 bases: TGTGCCAGCAGTTACGGGGCAGTGGCCTTCTTT. Protein product: CASSYGAVAFF.

This clonotype was detected a few times. V gene TRBV20-1 combines with J gene TRBJ2-1; D perhaps matches TRBD2 (5 bases). Germline V gives CDR1 DFQATT, CDR2 SNEGSKA (reference sequence). The CDR3 totals 14 residues. Trimming removed 4 bases from V and 2 bases from J, with 12 bases in between. CDR3 region: CSAKKRRAYNEQFF. In DNA, the CDR3 is TGCAGTGCTAAGAAGCGGAGAGCCTACAATGAGCAGTTCTTC.

This chain connects TRBV10-3 to TRBJ1-2, with 9 bases identical to TRBD1. The trim removed 0 bases at V and 7 bases at J, leaving 6 bases unmatched. The germline V gene has CDR1 ENHRY and CDR2 SYGVKD. The length of the CDR3 is 15 residues. The CDR3 DNA is TGTGCCATCAGTGAGTCGGAACAGGGGGCTGCTGGCTACACCTTC. Amino acids: CAISESEQGAAGYTF.

A word on this clonotype: A junction boundary mismatches the germline segment, possibly from a read error. The CDR3 DNA reads TGCGCCAGCAGCCAAGGGCAGGATGGGAGGGGCTACACCTTC. Protein product: CASSQGQDGRGYTF. This sequence joins TRBV6-1 and TRBJ1-2; D not certain. The V gene's germline CDR1 is MNHNS and CDR2 SASEGT. This CDR3 comprises 14 residues.

This rearrangement joins TRBV6-1 to TRBJ2-3, with D unresolved. Germline assignment: CDR1 MNHNS and CDR2 SASEGT. This CDR3 contains 12 residues. The V and J ends lost 1 base and 7 bases respectively, with 6 bases between them. The CDR3 DNA is TGTGCCAGCAGTGAAGGACCAAATACGCAGTATTTT. As protein: CASSEGPNTQYF.

The CDR3 bases are TGTGCCAGCAGCCATCAAGGGTACCTAGGCCCAGATACGCAGTATTTT. It yields the protein CASSHQGYLGPDTQYF. The J gene is TRBJ2-3, the V gene TRBV6-1; D unresolved. Germline CDR1 and CDR2: MNHNS and SASEGT. The V and J ends lost 6 bases and 4 bases respectively, with 20 bases between them. This CDR3 is 16 amino acids long.

The rearrangement links TRBV20-1 to TRBJ2-7; 7 bases agree with TRBD2. Germline V CDR1 and CDR2: DFQATT, SNEGSKA (reference sequence). Trimming at V came to 1 base and at J to 5 bases, leaving 8 bases not matched to a gene. This CDR3 comprises 14 residues. In DNA form, the CDR3 reads TGCAGTGCTAGAGGCCCGACTAGCTACCACGAGCAGTACTTC. This codes for CSARGPTSYHEQYF.

V usage is TRBV12-5 and J usage is TRBJ2-1, with 8 positions matching TRBD1. The CDR3 contains 17 residues. V shed 0 bases, J shed 4 bases, and the junction held 8 bases outside the gene matches. From germline, CDR1 is LGHNT and CDR2 FRNRAP. The CDR3 protein is CASGLVLWDRFYNEQFF. In DNA form, the CDR3 reads TGTGCTAGTGGTTTGGTACTATGGGACAGGTTTTACAATGAGCAGTTCTTC.

The chain has TRBV7-6 and TRBJ2-1, with TRBD2 identical over 9 bases. The CDR3 has 15 amino acids. The germline gives CDR1 SGHVS, CDR2 FNYEAQ. The J segment lost 4 bases and the V segment lost 3 bases, leaving 4 bases of the junction unmatched. CDR3 amino acids: CASSLTSGEYNEQFF. The CDR3 coding sequence is TGTGCCAGCAGCTTGACTAGCGGAGAGTACAATGAGCAGTTCTTC.

The chain recombines TRBV27 with TRBJ2-1; D not certain. Germline CDR1 MNHEY, CDR2 SMNVEV (reference sequence). Trimming removed 2 bases from V and 7 bases from J, with 9 bases in between. The CDR3 spans 13 residues. CDR3 DNA sequence: TGTGCCAGCAGTTTAAATCGAGTAAATGAGCAGTTCTTC. Translating it yields CASSLNRVNEQFF.

V gene TRBV4-1 combines with J gene TRBJ2-7, with D possibly being TRBD1 or TRBD2 (5 bases each). The CDR3 is 14 residues long. CDR1 is MGHRA and CDR2 is YSYEKL in the germline V gene. The V and J ends lost 0 bases and 1 base respectively, with 7 bases between them. The CDR3 DNA is TGCGCCAGCAGCCAAGATTGGGGGTCCTACGAGCAGTACTTC. Translating it yields CASSQDWGSYEQYF.

The V gene is TRBV3-1, the J gene TRBJ2-7; TRBD2 aligns across 9 bases. Germline V gives CDR1 LGHDT, CDR2 YNNKEL (reference sequence). The trim removed 4 bases at V and 1 base at J, leaving 2 bases unmatched. There are 14 residues in the CDR3. CDR3 sequence reads: CASSPLAGSYEQYF. CDR3 bases: TGTGCCAGCAGCCCTCTAGCGGGATCCTACGAGCAGTACTTC.

Ten or more counts support this clonotype. The rearrangement links TRBV6-1 to TRBJ2-3, with 9 bases aligning to TRBD1. Losses at the gene ends were 5 bases for V and 1 base for J; bases not matched to a gene: 4. CDR1 is MNHNS, CDR2 SASEGT, per germline. The CDR3 spans 15 residues. CDR3 in DNA: TGTGCCAGCAGTTCGCGGACAGGGGGCACAGATACGCAGTATTTT. Residues: CASSSRTGGTDTQYF.

This clonotype has a handful of counts. This rearrangement joins TRBV4-2 to TRBJ2-2; 8 positions match TRBD1. Germline-derived CDR1 and CDR2 are LGHNA and YNFKEQ. This CDR3 contains 17 residues. With 0 bases clipped from V and 0 bases from J, the junction kept 3 bases outside the gene matches. CDR3 residues: CASSQDEQGANTGELFF. In DNA form, the CDR3 reads TGTGCCAGCAGCCAAGATGAACAGGGGGCGAACACCGGGGAGCTGTTTTTT.

In its sample, this clonotype was seen a few times. The chain couples TRBV25-1 to TRBJ1-1, with 11 bases matching TRBD1. There are 12 residues in the CDR3. Germline V lookup: CDR1 MGHDK, CDR2 SYGVNS. J lost 11 bases, V lost 6 bases, and 5 bases had no gene match. The CDR3 bases are TGTGCCAGCAGGAGGACAGGGGGCGAGGCTTTCTTT. As protein: CASRRTGGEAFF. The full variable domain, in which reference TRBV25-1 and TRBJ1-1 provide the parts outside the CDR3, is EADIYQTPRYLVIGTGKKITLECSQTMGHDKMYWYQQDPGMELHLIHYSYGVNSTEKGDLSSESTVSRIRTEHFPLTLESARPSHTSQYLCASRRTGGEAFFGQGTRLTVV.

The V gene is TRBV28, the J gene TRBJ2-5; D ambiguous. CDR3 length equals 15 residues. Germline V gene sequence: CDR1 MDHEN, CDR2 SYDVKM. Trimming shortened V by 6 bases and J by 5 bases, and 19 bases separated the two germline ends. The CDR3 DNA follows: TGTGCCAGCAGCCAAGATTCACCTCCCGGGGAGACCCAGTACTTC. Residues: CASSQDSPPGETQYF.

This clonotype was detected only a few times. The chain recombines TRBV7-9 with TRBJ1-2; maybe TRBD1 (5 bases). The germline gives CDR1 SEHNR, CDR2 FQNEAQ (reference sequence). This CDR3 region has 15 residues. The germline V and J ends were trimmed by 3 bases and 8 bases, with 19 bases remaining between them. The CDR3 loop is CASSFTGTGVLGYTF. CDR3 nucleotides: TGTGCCAGCAGCTTTACCGGGACTGGGGTCTTAGGCTACACCTTC.

This clonotype appeared many times. V usage is TRBV15 and J usage is TRBJ2-5; D perhaps matches TRBD1 (6 bases). CDR3 length: 15 residues. Looked up from germline, CDR1 is LNHNV and CDR2 is YYDKDF (reference sequence). The V end was cut by 0 bases, the J end by 7 bases, with 15 bases between. This CDR3 is CATSREDFVGGTQYF. Written as DNA, the CDR3 is TGTGCCACCAGCAGAGAGGACTTCGTAGGGGGGACCCAGTACTTC.

Only one count was recorded for this clonotype. The genes are TRBV7-6 and TRBJ1-6; D possibly corresponds to TRBD1 (6 bases). The CDR3 spans 15 residues. V was cut by 5 bases and J by 9 bases, with 17 bases left in between. CDR1 and CDR2 (germline): SGHVS, FNYEAQ. Here the CDR3 DNA reads TGTGCCAGCAGCCCTGGGCCACAGGGTGGTTCACCCCTCCACTTT. Translated: CASSPGPQGGSPLHF.

The sample holds many counts of this clonotype. This rearrangement joins TRBV6-1 to TRBJ1-2, with a possible D match to TRBD1 (5 bases). Germline CDR1 MNHNS, CDR2 SASEGT. Between the trimmed V and J ends, which lost 6 bases and 3 bases, there was a span of 5 bases. This CDR3 is 11 amino acids long. The CDR3 is CASSRDYGYTF. The CDR3 bases are TGTGCCAGCAGCAGGGACTATGGCTACACCTTC.

As regards this clonotype: Since no conserved phenylalanine or tryptophan closes the CDR3, a read error is the likely cause. In DNA, the CDR3 is TGTGCTAGCAGTGAAGCGGGAACTGGCTACACCCTC. This codes for CASSEAGTGYTL. The V call is TRBV6-2 or TRBV6-3, the J call TRBJ1-2; no clear D. CDR1 and CDR2 from the germline V gene are MNHEY and SVGEGT. This CDR3 has 12 amino acids.

V and J are TRBV20-1 and TRBJ1-1, with 11 bases aligning to TRBD1. Germline V gene lookup returns CDR1 DFQATT and CDR2 SNEGSKA (reference sequence). J lost 1 base, V lost 3 bases, and 4 bases had no gene match. This CDR3 spans 15 amino acids. CDR3 bases: TGCAGTGCTAGGAGGGACAGGGGGGCGAACACTGAAGCTTTCTTT. It codes for CSARRDRGANTEAFF.

This clonotype was detected only a few times. This chain links TRBV6-1 with TRBJ1-1; D gene uncertain. The CDR3 is 17 residues long. The germline gives CDR1 MNHNS, CDR2 SASEGT. V lost 5 bases and J 6 bases, leaving 25 bases between the germline ends. In nucleotides, the CDR3 is TGTGCCAGCAGTTCCCGCGGAGACCGGAGAGGAGTTGCTGAAGCTTTCTTT. Translation gives CASSSRGDRRGVAEAFF.

This chain joins TRBV20-1 and TRBJ2-3, with TRBD2 matching over 7 bases. The germline V gene has CDR1 DFQATT and CDR2 SNEGSKA (reference sequence). The ends lost 0 bases at V and 2 bases at J; junction bases unmatched: 8. This CDR3 contains 16 residues. In nucleotides, the CDR3 is TGCAGTGCTAGAGATGTGAGGGAGGGTTACACAGATACGCAGTATTTT. Translating gives CSARDVREGYTDTQYF.

This clonotype was found many times. The gene calls are TRBV6-1 and TRBJ1-5; tentative D call: TRBD1 (5 bases). The germline gives CDR1 MNHNS, CDR2 SASEGT. V was pared by 3 bases and J by 0 bases, with 12 bases between. The CDR3 length is 16 residues. In DNA, the CDR3 is TGTGCCAGCAGTGATAAGACAGCCTATAGCAATCAGCCCCAGCATTTT. Its protein is CASSDKTAYSNQPQHF.

For this clonotype: A read error may explain this, as a much larger clone is one base away. CDR3 protein: CASSSNGLAGVGEQYF. The CDR3, as DNA: TGCGCCAGCAGCAGCAACGGACTAGCGGGAGTGGGCGAGCAGTACTTC. This chain uses TRBV4-1 with TRBJ2-7, with TRBD2 identical over 13 bases. This CDR3 region has 16 residues. Trimming took 5 bases from V and 6 from J; bases not matched to a gene: 10. Germline V CDR1 and CDR2: MGHRA, YSYEKL.

J is TRBJ2-3 and V is TRBV7-9, with 13 nucleotides matching TRBD2. This CDR3 comprises 18 residues. Germline CDR1 and CDR2: SEHNR and FQNEAQ (reference sequence). V dropped 6 bases and J dropped 4; count of bases not matched to a gene: 13. CDR3 region: CASRNPVGLAGVPDTQYF. As DNA, the CDR3 is TGTGCCAGCAGGAATCCCGTAGGACTAGCGGGAGTCCCAGATACGCAGTATTTT.

This clonotype was observed many times. This sequence joins TRBV7-8 and TRBJ2-5; tentatively, D is TRBD2 (5 bases). The CDR3 has 14 amino acids. Germline V CDR1 and CDR2: SGHVS, FQNEAQ. Trimming pared 6 bases from V and 5 bases from J, leaving 16 bases between. The CDR3 DNA reads as TGTGCCAGCAGTCCCAAGCGGATCTCGGAGACCCAGTACTTC. It specifies CASSPKRISETQYF.

The table lists this clonotype with a few counts. The J gene is TRBJ2-2, the V gene TRBV6-2 or TRBV6-3; 7 positions match TRBD1. V shed 5 bases, J shed 1 base, and the junction held 4 bases outside the gene matches. The V gene's germline CDR1 is MNHEY and CDR2 SVGEGT. The CDR3 length is 15 residues. The CDR3 bases are TGTGCCAGCAGTAGGACAGGACAGAACACCGGGGAGCTGTTTTTT. Its protein is CASSRTGQNTGELFF.

This clonotype was seen a single time. The genes are TRBV6-5 and TRBJ2-3; D gene uncertain. Germline V CDR1 and CDR2: MNHEY, SVGAGI. V was pared by 8 bases and J by 6 bases, with 9 bases between. This CDR3 is 11 amino acids long. The CDR3 DNA sequence: TGTGCCAGCGGTTTTAGCGATACGCAGTATTTT. The encoded protein is CASGFSDTQYF.